This T cell receptor beta chain was obtained from a study of T cell responses to AZD1222 COVID-19 vaccine. Study-level background: Second doses that came at about 4 or about 12 weeks were put together. Whole-study results and caveats: In all cases, repertoires were sampled only after the peak T cell response. Of the AZD1222 recipients, only five to seven were seropositive at baseline. Two AZD1222 administrations were followed by greater Spike-specific TCR breadth and depth.

Worth noting for this clone: Its antigen is not known.

TCRdb's copy holds only in-frame clones and misses some; the assay was immunoSEQ multiplex PCR. The table has about 140,000 clones, about 89% seen once. The source of this sequence is an adult in good health. The material was peripheral blood, obtained on day 0 of AZD1222 vaccination.

The CDR3 loop reads CASKTSGVTDTQYF. The CDR3 DNA sequence: TGTGCCAGCAAGACTAGCGGGGTCACAGATACGCAGTATTTT. The chain uses TRBV3-1 (or the pseudogene TRBV3-2) and TRBJ2-3; 11 bases fit TRBD2. The ends lost 7 bases at V and 2 bases at J; junction bases unmatched: 2. This CDR3 is built from 14 residues. CDR1 is LGHDT, CDR2 YNNKEL, per germline (reference sequence).